This T cell receptor beta chain is from a study of shared clonotypes between healthy human individuals. Profiling relied on immunoSEQ multiplex PCR, and the TCRdb table lists in-frame clones only, not all of them. The sample contains around 1.4 million clones, roughly 98.5% of which appear only once. The CDR3 consists of 19 residues. The germline V gene has CDR1 SEHNR and CDR2 FQNEAQ (reference sequence). The ends lost 5 bases at V and 5 bases at J; junction bases unmatched: 20. This receptor was obtained from a man aged 30 to 39 in good health. This rearrangement joins TRBV7-9 to TRBJ2-4; 8 bases match TRBD1. The specimen sequenced was naive CD4+ T cells sorted from blood. Subset of the sample: CD45RA+ positively selected. DNA of the CDR3: TGTGCCAGCAGCCTTCTAGGTGACAGGGGCACTGGAGGGCAAAACATTCAGTACTTC. Translated, it gives CASSLLGDRGTGGQNIQYF.